One and the same sample provided the 22 T cell receptor beta chains below, sequenced in a study of memory CD4+ T cells and cytomegalovirus serostatus. The sort gate was single viable CD3+CD4+CD8-CD45RO+ cells for memory CD4+ T cells. The data were produced by immunoSEQ multiplex PCR, yet TCRdb's version contains in-frame clones alone and is incomplete. This table holds under 55,000 clones, roughly four fifths found once. Sequenced sample: memory CD4+ T cells from blood. These receptors came from an adult in good health and CMV-seronegative.

The V gene is TRBV7-2, the J gene TRBJ2-1; no clear D. Germline V gene data show CDR1 as SGHTA and CDR2 as FQGNSA. The V gene lost 5 bases and the J gene lost 7 bases, with 18 bases spanning the gap. The CDR3 covers 15 residues. Here the CDR3 DNA reads TGTGCCAGCAGCCCTTTGCTTCGTGGAAGAAATGAGCAGTTCTTC. It translates to CASSPLLRGRNEQFF. Full variable domain (missing parts from reference TRBV7-2 and TRBJ2-1): GAGVSQSPSNKVTEKGKDVELRCDPISGHTALYWYRQSLGQGLEFLIYFQGNSAPDKSGLPSDRFSAERTGGSVSTLTIQRTQQEDSAVYLCASSPLLRGRNEQFFGPGTRLTVL.

This rearrangement joins TRBV5-4 to TRBJ1-2, with 7 bases that match TRBD1. Germline values: CDR1 SGHNT, CDR2 YYREEE (reference sequence). The CDR3 runs to 15 residues. The junction had 8 bases not matched to a gene; V was cut back by 2 bases and J by 4 bases. CDR3 sequence reads: CASSFAGGAFYGYTF. CDR3 nucleotide sequence: TGTGCCAGCAGCTTCGCAGGGGGGGCTTTCTATGGCTACACCTTC.

This clone has a handful of counts. A junction end diverges from the germline sequence, so it may reflect a read error. The rearrangement joins TRBV2 to TRBJ2-1; possibly TRBD1 for D (5 bases). Germline CDR1 and CDR2: SNHLY and FYNNEI. CDR3 size: 15 residues. In nucleotides, the CDR3 is TGTGCCAGCAAAGAAAGGGGCTTCTCCAACAATGAGCAGTTCTTC. Translated: CASKERGFSNNEQFF.

The chain links TRBV7-9 to TRBJ2-3, with 9 positions matching TRBD1. Trimming at V came to 6 bases and at J to 5 bases, leaving 9 bases not matched to a gene. Germline loops: CDR1 SEHNR, CDR2 FQNEAQ (reference sequence). The CDR3 covers 15 residues. The CDR3 nucleotides read TGTGCCAGCAGAACCGGGACAGGGCTCAAAGATACGCAGTATTTT. It translates to CASRTGTGLKDTQYF.

This sequence joins TRBV5-1 and TRBJ1-2, with 7 nucleotides matching TRBD1. Unmatched junction bases numbered 6, after V lost 2 bases and J lost 5 bases. The CDR3 covers 14 residues. From germline, CDR1 is SGHRS and CDR2 YFSETQ. CDR3 region: CASSLEGALYGYTF. DNA of the CDR3: TGCGCCAGCAGCTTAGAGGGGGCCCTATATGGCTACACCTTC.

The chain uses TRBV29-1 and TRBJ2-1, with D perhaps matching TRBD1 (6 bases). The CDR3 extends over 16 amino acids. V lost 5 bases, J lost 5 bases, and 22 bases lay in between. Germline-derived CDR1 and CDR2 are SQVTM and ANQGSEA. Written as DNA, the CDR3 is TGCAGCGTTACTGACAGGATGAAAGGGGCCGACAATGAGCAGTTCTTC. Translating gives CSVTDRMKGADNEQFF.

This chain connects TRBV19 to TRBJ2-3; possible D gene TRBD1, 5 bases. The CDR3 extends over 14 amino acids. V lost 5 bases, J lost 6 bases, and 15 bases lay in between. CDR1 is LNHDA and CDR2 is SQIVND in the germline V gene (reference sequence). The CDR3 nucleotides are TGTGCCAGTAGTTCGGAACGACAGTCGGATACGCAGTATTTT. This codes for CASSSERQSDTQYF.

This sequence joins TRBV10-3 and TRBJ2-5; D is uncertain. CDR3 length equals 12 residues. The V gene's germline CDR1 is ENHRY and CDR2 SYGVKD. V lost 3 bases and J lost 6, with 8 bases in between. The CDR3 DNA reads TGTGCCATCAGTGAAGACCTACAGACCCAGTACTTC. Protein sequence: CAISEDLQTQYF.

This rearrangement joins TRBV5-6 to TRBJ2-1; the D gene is possibly TRBD1 (6 bases). V lost 5 bases, J lost 10 bases, and 10 bases lay in between. Germline CDR1 is SGHDT and CDR2 is YYEEEE. The CDR3 covers 11 residues. The CDR3 coding sequence is TGTGCCAGCAGGTTCGGGACAGAGCAGTTCTTC. Translated, it gives CASRFGTEQFF.

The V and J genes are TRBV11-2 and TRBJ2-7; no reliable D call. Germline V gene lookup returns CDR1 SGHAT and CDR2 FQNNGV. V was trimmed by 0 bases and J by 4 bases, leaving 7 bases between them. This CDR3 comprises 13 residues. The CDR3 here is CASSLDRSYEQYF. CDR3 nucleotide sequence: TGTGCCAGCAGCTTAGACCGCTCATACGAGCAGTACTTC.

The chain employs TRBV2 and TRBJ1-1; D may be TRBD1 (5 bases). Germline values: CDR1 SNHLY, CDR2 FYNNEI. Deletions cut 8 bases from V and 0 bases from J, with 13 bases between. CDR3 size: 14 residues. This CDR3 is CASGQGQLNTEAFF. The CDR3, as DNA: TGTGCCAGCGGTCAGGGCCAACTGAACACTGAAGCTTTCTTT. Drawing the rest from reference TRBV2 and TRBJ1-1, the complete variable domain is EPEVTQTPSHQVTQMGQEVILRCVPISNHLYFYWYRQILGQKVEFLVSFYNNEISEKSEIFDDQFSVERPDGSNFTLKIRSTKLEDSAMYFCASGQGQLNTEAFFGQGTRLTVV.

V usage is TRBV6-1 and J usage is TRBJ2-1, with no clear D. The CDR3 spans 15 residues. Germline assignment: CDR1 MNHNS and CDR2 SASEGT. The V and J ends lost 6 bases and 0 bases respectively, with 12 bases between them. In DNA, the CDR3 is TGTGCCAGCAGCCACCAGGTCAACTCCTACAATGAGCAGTTCTTC. It yields the protein CASSHQVNSYNEQFF.

The rearrangement links TRBV28 to TRBJ2-7, with 9 bases that match TRBD1. Germline V gives CDR1 MDHEN, CDR2 SYDVKM. V was pared by 4 bases and J by 9 bases, with 13 bases of the junction left unmatched. The CDR3 extends over 15 amino acids. CDR3 DNA sequence: TGTGCCAGCAGTTCTCCCCAATGGACAGGGGAAGTGCAGTACTTC. This sequence encodes CASSSPQWTGEVQYF.

The chain couples TRBV9 to TRBJ1-1; 11 bases align to TRBD1. Per germline, CDR1 SGDLS and CDR2 YYNGEE. The CDR3 totals 15 residues. V was clipped by 4 bases and J by 2 bases; unmatched bases: 4. The CDR3 is CASSPRTGGNTEAFF. The CDR3 DNA reads as TGTGCCAGCAGCCCCCGGACAGGGGGCAACACTGAAGCTTTCTTT.

CDR3 sequence: CASRNRQSYGYTF. The CDR3 DNA follows: TGTGCCAGCAGAAATCGACAGTCCTATGGCTACACCTTC. This chain uses TRBV25-1 with TRBJ1-2; D perhaps matches TRBD1 (5 bases). Trimming removed 6 bases at V and 4 bases at J, with 12 bases between. Germline V gene data show CDR1 as MGHDK and CDR2 as SYGVNS. This CDR3 contains 13 residues.

This clone was observed a single time. V is TRBV27 and J is TRBJ2-2; tentatively, D is TRBD1 or TRBD2 (5 bases each). The V gene's germline CDR1 is MNHEY and CDR2 SMNVEV (reference sequence). The CDR3 length is 14 residues. V was pared by 2 bases and J by 7 bases, with 11 bases between. CDR3 sequence: CASSLSLRGGELFF. The DNA of the CDR3 is TGTGCCAGCAGTTTAAGTCTGAGGGGCGGGGAGCTGTTTTTT.

V gene TRBV4-2 combines with J gene TRBJ2-5; D is possibly TRBD1 (6 bases). The germline V gene encodes CDR1 LGHNA and CDR2 YNFKEQ. The CDR3 is 15 residues long. The V gene lost 0 bases and the J gene lost 5 bases, with 13 bases spanning the gap. CDR3 bases: TGTGCCAGCAGCCAAGATCAATGGGGGCGGGAGACCCAGTACTTC. As protein: CASSQDQWGRETQYF.

The V gene is TRBV4-1, the J gene TRBJ1-2, with D possibly TRBD1 on 6 matching bases. From germline, CDR1 is MGHRA and CDR2 YSYEKL. V was shortened by 0 bases and J by 8 bases, with 25 bases between the two germline ends. This CDR3 has 18 residues. DNA for the CDR3: TGCGCCAGCAGCCAAGATGGGGGGTTTTCGGGGGCCCGGTCGGGCTACACCTTC. Translation gives CASSQDGGFSGARSGYTF.

This rearrangement joins TRBV9 to TRBJ1-4, with D possibly being TRBD1 (5 bases). In germline, CDR1 is SGDLS, CDR2 YYNGEE. V was trimmed by 4 bases and J by 12 bases, leaving 13 bases between them. This CDR3 spans 12 amino acids. This chain's CDR3 is CASSLDLGELFF. In DNA, the CDR3 is TGTGCCAGCAGCTTGGACCTAGGGGAACTGTTTTTT.

Details on this clone: Other nucleotide sequences in the sample specify the same CDR3. This rearrangement joins TRBV6-1 to TRBJ1-2; D remains ambiguous. The germline CDR1 and CDR2 sequences are MNHNS and SASEGT. This CDR3 is 12 amino acids long. V dropped 1 base and J dropped 4 bases, with 4 bases sitting between them. This chain's CDR3 is CASSEVGYGYTF. DNA for the CDR3: TGTGCCAGCAGTGAAGTTGGCTATGGCTACACCTTC.

This chain uses TRBV9 with TRBJ1-1; D not certain. Trimming stripped 2 bases from V and 1 base from J, with 12 bases between. The CDR3 covers 15 residues. Germline values: CDR1 SGDLS, CDR2 YYNGEE. The CDR3 DNA reads TGTGCCAGCAGCGTCGCACCGACGGGGAACACTGAAGCTTTCTTT. It is translated as CASSVAPTGNTEAFF.

This clone was picked up a small number of times. One junction end does not reproduce the germline sequence, and a read error may be involved. The rearrangement joins TRBV11-2 to TRBJ1-4, with D uncertain. The CDR3 is made up of 15 amino acids. Per the germline V gene, CDR1 is SGHAT and CDR2 is FQNNGV. CDR3 sequence: CASSFLRTTSEKLFF. CDR3 coding DNA: TGTGCCAGCAGCTTTCTACGCACAACTAGTGAAAAACTGTTTTTT.